This TCR beta chain stems from a study of blood T cell repertoires in COVID-19. Study context: The origin of the acute and convalescent COVID-19 samples was the United States, Italy and Spain.

The CDR3 runs 15 residues. Trimming removed 5 bases from V and 5 bases from J; junction bases left unmatched: 7. Germline CDR1 and CDR2: MNHEY and SVGAGI. Method: immunoSEQ multiplex PCR; TCRdb's copy keeps in-frame clones and lacks some. The sample includes more than 200,000 clones, more than 85% of them seen just once. The receptor comes from a man aged 40-49 years with acute or convalescent COVID-19. The specimen sequenced was peripheral blood. The chain uses TRBV6-5 and TRBJ2-5, with 11 bases aligning to TRBD2. This CDR3 reads CASSRLAGGTETQYF. CDR3 sequence (DNA): TGTGCCAGCAGTCGTCTAGCGGGGGGCACCGAGACCCAGTACTTC.